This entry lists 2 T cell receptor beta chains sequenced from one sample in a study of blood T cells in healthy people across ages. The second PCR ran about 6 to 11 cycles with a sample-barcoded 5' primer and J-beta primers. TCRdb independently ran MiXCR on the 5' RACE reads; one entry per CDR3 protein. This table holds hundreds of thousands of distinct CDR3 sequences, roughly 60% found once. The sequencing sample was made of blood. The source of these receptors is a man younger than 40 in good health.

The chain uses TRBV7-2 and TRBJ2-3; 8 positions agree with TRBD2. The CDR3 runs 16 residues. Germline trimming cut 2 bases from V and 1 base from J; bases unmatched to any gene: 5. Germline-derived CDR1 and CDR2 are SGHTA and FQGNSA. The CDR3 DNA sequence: TGTGCCAGCAGCTTATTCTCGGGAGGGCGCACAGATACGCAGTATTTT. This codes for CASSLFSGGRTDTQYF.

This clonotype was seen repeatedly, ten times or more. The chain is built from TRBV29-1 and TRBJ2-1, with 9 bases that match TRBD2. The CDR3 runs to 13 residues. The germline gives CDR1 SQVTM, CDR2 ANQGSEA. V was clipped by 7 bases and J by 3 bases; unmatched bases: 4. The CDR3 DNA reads TGCAGCGCTGTGACTAGCGGCTACAATGAGCAGTTCTTC. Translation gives CSAVTSGYNEQFF.